This TCR beta chain was identified during a study of metastatic and nonmetastatic thyroid tumors. TCRdb reanalyzed the PCR reads with MiXCR. The sample holds approximately 38,000 clones, 17% seen once. Germline assignment: CDR1 GTSNPN and CDR2 SVGIG (reference sequence). The CDR3 loop spans 11 amino acids. Each patient came to thyroid surgery without any prior treatment (of any kind). Ten or more counts support this clone. This TCR was sampled from a female donor with papillary thyroid cancer or a benign thyroid nodule (not recorded which). Some clones in this sample may be carry-over from other donors' samples. The sequenced sample was tumor tissue. The chain recombines TRBV30 with TRBJ1-3; D unclear. In DNA, the CDR3 is TGTGACCAGGAGTCTGGAAACACCATATATTTT. It translates to CDQESGNTIYF.